This record concerns one T cell receptor (beta chain) sequence. What made the TCR beta cDNA was 5'RACE template switching with UMIs. TCRdb reprocessed the 5' RACE reads and stores each CDR3 protein as one record, lacking DNA. This listing includes 20,000 or so distinct CDR3 sequences. These data originate in a study of T cells expressing NK-cell markers. The receptor's source is a man aged 18-69 years in good health. Input material: blood T cells: a sorted CD56 or NKG2C T cell subset, CD4+ or CD8+ T cells, or bulk PBMC T cells (not recorded which).

The CDR3 loop is CASSFPRGGYTF. J is TRBJ1-2 and V is TRBV4-2. The germline gives CDR1 LGHNA, CDR2 YNFKEQ. The CDR3 runs 12 residues.